The rows below give T cell receptor beta chains drawn from one sample of a study of OX40 agonist ivuxolimab in advanced cancers. Method: immunoSEQ multiplex PCR; TCRdb's copy keeps in-frame clones and lacks some. The sample has tens of thousands of clones; roughly 91% are singletons. The sample in question was CD4+ or CD8+ T cells sorted from blood, obtained in a trial of the OX40 agonist ivuxolimab. The source is an adult with an advanced solid tumor such as melanoma, head and neck, liver or kidney cancer. CDR3s include the opening cysteine and the closing phenylalanine or tryptophan. Expanded clones get a size class; other rows say once, few or many, or leave the size out.

>TRBV10-1|.
CASSEAGGASYNEQFF
>TRBV28|.
CASSQGQGNTIYF
>TRBV29-1|.
CSVEDRGGDRDEQYF
>TRBV19|.
CASSPQQWFSAEAFF
>TRBV18|.
CASSPTSDLYNEQFF
>TRBV19|.
CASRPQGYSNQPQHF
>TRBV5-1|.
CASGPVGGDEQFF
>TRBV11-3|.
CASSLDPPGQGTQYF
>TRBV2|.
CASIKGAGELFF
>TRBV6-5|.
CASSYSGDSNTEAFF
>TRBV14|.
CASSAYRGGNEQFF
>TRBV15|.
CATSRDLGEGYTF
>TRBV15|few
CATSRDTSGGETQYF
>TRBV10-3|.
CAITLGSSYNEQFF
>TRBV6-1|once
CASTGTGVNQPQHF
>TRBV6-1|.
CASSEGSSYGYTF
>TRBV19|.
CASSNPVGAGLIHEQYF
>TRBV19|.
CASRFGAGPENTEAFF
>TRBV4-1|.
CASSQGVAAYNEQFF
>TRBV7-9|.
CASSFSGVGYGYTF
>TRBV6-6|.
CASTGTNVPYNEQFF
>TRBV27|once
CASSFGGGYGYTF
>TRBV7-8|.
CASTEDRRGNTIYF
>TRBV2|.
CASSVPGTANTGELFF
>TRBV4-2|.
CASSPRTGHYNEQFF
>TRBV7-9|once
CASSSRDRLNTEAFF
>TRBV27|.
CASSLRVSYEQYF
>TRBV9|once
CASSRGAGADTQYF
>TRBV2|.
CASSELAGGLGNEQFF